A selection of T cell receptor beta chains follows, all from one sample in a study of blood T cell repertoires in COVID-19. Assay: immunoSEQ multiplex PCR; the TCRdb copy retains only in-frame clones and omits some. The table lists over 200,000 clones, around 83% of them singletons. Sequenced sample: PBMCs or T cells enriched from blood (not recorded which). The receptor set was obtained from a woman in her thirties or forties who had recovered from COVID-19. Each CDR3 is given with its conserved first and last residue. A D gene is named only where the DNA matches it firmly. Some rows have no size entry. The others give once, few or many, or a class for an expanded clone.

>TRBV3-1/TRBV3-2|TRBD1|13|NA|TRBJ2-3
CASSQKGADTQYF
TGTGCCAGCAGTCAGAAGGGGGCGGATACGCAGTATTTT
>TRBV10-3|TRBD1|15|NA|TRBJ1-1
CAISGPTGGGTEAFF
TGTGCCATCAGTGGGCCGACAGGGGGCGGAACTGAAGCTTTCTTT
>TRBV7-2|NA|18|NA|TRBJ1-1
CASSLANIGRTGGTEAFF
TGTGCCAGCAGCTTAGCCAATATAGGACGGACGGGGGGCACTGAAGCTTTCTTT
>TRBV15|TRBD1|15|NA|TRBJ2-4
CATSRPDRVKNIQYF
TGTGCCACCAGCAGACCGGACAGGGTCAAAAACATTCAGTACTTC
>TRBV19|TRBD1|15|NA|TRBJ1-5
CASSAGQGLNQPQHF
TGTGCCAGTAGTGCGGGACAGGGTCTAAATCAGCCCCAGCATTTT
>TRBV4-1|TRBD1|16|NA|TRBJ1-6
CASSPRDRPNNSPLHF
TGCGCCAGCAGCCCCAGGGACAGGCCAAATAATTCACCCCTCCACTTT
>TRBV5-1|NA|13|once|TRBJ1-1
CASSQDSYTEAFF
TGCGCCAGCAGCCAGGATAGTTACACTGAAGCTTTCTTT
>TRBV3-1/TRBV3-2|NA|13|NA|TRBJ1-1
CASSPQTGTEAFF
TGTGCCAGCAGCCCCCAGACAGGCACTGAAGCTTTCTTT
>TRBV4-1|TRBD2|15|NA|TRBJ2-7
CASSQLLAGDYEQYF
TGCGCCAGCAGCCAACTATTAGCGGGGGACTACGAGCAGTACTTC
>TRBV11-2|TRBD1|15|NA|TRBJ2-7
CASSLTGTGISEQYF
TGTGCCAGCAGCTTAACCGGGACAGGGATTAGCGAGCAGTACTTC
>TRBV6-5|TRBD1|14|once|TRBJ2-5
CASTQDRGRGTQYF
TGTGCCAGCACCCAGGACAGGGGGAGAGGGACCCAGTACTTC
>TRBV7-3|NA|15|once|TRBJ2-5
CASSLGSGGWETQYF
TGTGCCAGCAGCCTAGGATCGGGGGGCTGGGAGACCCAGTACTTC
>TRBV7-9|NA|13|NA|TRBJ1-1
CASSLVAVTEAFF
TGTGCCAGCAGCTTAGTCGCAGTCACTGAAGCTTTCTTT
>TRBV6-5|NA|11|NA|TRBJ2-1
CASSPSNEQFF
TGTGCCAGCAGTCCTTCCAATGAGCAGTTCTTC
>TRBV28|NA|12|NA|TRBJ1-2
CASGHIKHGYTF
TGTGCCAGCGGGCATATCAAACATGGCTACACCTTC
>TRBV29-1|NA|15|NA|TRBJ2-3
CSERVARGITDTQYF
TGCAGCGAACGGGTGGCGAGGGGGATAACAGATACGCAGTATTTT
>TRBV5-4|NA|12|NA|TRBJ1-2
CASSLDSVGYTF
TGTGCCAGCAGCTTGGATAGTGTCGGCTACACCTTC
>TRBV7-2|NA|14|NA|TRBJ1-1
CASSVNPGNTEAFF
TGTGCCAGCAGCGTTAATCCGGGGAACACTGAAGCTTTCTTT
>TRBV28|NA|13|once|TRBJ2-7
CATRGDISYEQYF
TGTGCCACCAGGGGTGACATTTCCTACGAGCAGTACTTC
>TRBV6-5|TRBD1|15|NA|TRBJ2-2
CASSRAGGDTGELFF
TGTGCCAGTTCCCGAGCAGGGGGCGACACCGGGGAGCTGTTTTTT
>TRBV5-4|TRBD1|15|NA|TRBJ1-6
CASSTRTGDNSPLHF
TGTGCCAGCAGTACCCGGACAGGGGATAATTCACCCCTCCACTTT
>TRBV7-2|NA|15|NA|TRBJ2-5
CASSLVGAAGETQYF
TGTGCCAGCAGCTTAGTAGGGGCCGCGGGGGAGACCCAGTACTTC